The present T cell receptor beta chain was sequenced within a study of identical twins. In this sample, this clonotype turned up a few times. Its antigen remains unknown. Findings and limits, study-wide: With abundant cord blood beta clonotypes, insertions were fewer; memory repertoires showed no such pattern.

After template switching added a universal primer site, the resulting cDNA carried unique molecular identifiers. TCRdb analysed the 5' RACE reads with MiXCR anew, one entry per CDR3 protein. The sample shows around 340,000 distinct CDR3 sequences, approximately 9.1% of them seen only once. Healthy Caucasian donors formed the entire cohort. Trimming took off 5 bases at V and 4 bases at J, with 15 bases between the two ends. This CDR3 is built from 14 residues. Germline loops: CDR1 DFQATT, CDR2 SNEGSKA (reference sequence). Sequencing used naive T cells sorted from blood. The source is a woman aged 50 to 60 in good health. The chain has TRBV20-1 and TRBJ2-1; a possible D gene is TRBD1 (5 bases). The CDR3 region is CSASGPAGYNEQFF. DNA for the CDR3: TGCAGTGCTTCTGGACCCGCAGGGTACAATGAGCAGTTCTTC.